The T cell receptor (beta chain) described here comes from a study of radiotherapy plus CTLA-4 blockade in lung cancer. Study in general: Disease control reached about 28%, with objective responses in under 20%. Study-wide results and limits: The best prediction of response reportedly came from early blood T cell clone dynamics, with interferon-beta. After radiotherapy and ipilimumab, tumor-derived clones expanded in peripheral blood.

Only in-frame clones appear in the TCRdb table, and some are missing; sequencing was by immunoSEQ multiplex PCR. The sample contains about 59,000 clones, about 72% of which appear only once. V lost 5 bases and J 10 bases, leaving 17 bases between the germline ends. CDR3 size: 13 residues. CDR1 is MDHEN, CDR2 SYDVKM, per germline. With respect to this clone: The antigen is undetermined.

Treatment of patients with chemo-refractory metastatic non-small-cell lung cancer consisted of focal radiation plus CTLA-4 blockade with ipilimumab. This chain joins TRBV28 and TRBJ1-1; D gene uncertain. This TCR was recovered from a human donor with non-small cell lung cancer whose response to radiotherapy plus ipilimumab could not be evaluated. Sequenced material: peripheral blood, taken from a patient treated with radiotherapy plus ipilimumab. The CDR3 nucleotides read TGTGCCAGCAGTACTGGTAGAGGGTTTCGAGCTTTCTTT. Its protein is CASSTGRGFRAFF.